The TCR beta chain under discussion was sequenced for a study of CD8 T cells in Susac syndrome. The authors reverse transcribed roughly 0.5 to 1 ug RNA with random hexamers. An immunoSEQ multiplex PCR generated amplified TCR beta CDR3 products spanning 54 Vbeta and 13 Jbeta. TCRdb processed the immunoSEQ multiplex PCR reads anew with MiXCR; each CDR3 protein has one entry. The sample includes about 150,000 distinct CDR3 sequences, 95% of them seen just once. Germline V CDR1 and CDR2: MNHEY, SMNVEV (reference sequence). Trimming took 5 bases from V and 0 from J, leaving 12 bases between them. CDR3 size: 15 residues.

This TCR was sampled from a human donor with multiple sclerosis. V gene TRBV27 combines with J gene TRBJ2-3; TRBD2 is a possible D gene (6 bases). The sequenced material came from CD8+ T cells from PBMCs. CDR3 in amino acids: CASSLAYISTDTQYF. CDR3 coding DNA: TGTGCCAGCAGTCTAGCGTACATTAGCACAGATACGCAGTATTTT.